The present entry profiles one T cell receptor (beta chain) with its context. TCRdb called the 5' RACE reads again in MiXCR, with one record for every CDR3 protein. The sample holds a few hundred thousand distinct CDR3 sequences, approximately 25% seen once. These data are taken from a study of identical twins. The CDR3 has 16 amino acids. The germline CDR1 and CDR2 sequences are DFQATT and SNEGSKA (reference sequence). V lost 3 bases and J lost 3, with 19 bases in between. These data are also associated with another study on T cells expressing NK-cell markers. From that paper: The study found these clonotypes also leading the CD3+CD56-NKG2C+ fraction in four donors.

The source is a woman aged 18-35 years in good health. The V gene is TRBV20-1, the J gene TRBJ2-3; D gene unclear. Sequencing was carried out using CD4+ T cells sorted from blood. The CDR3: CSASRYRAGRTDTQYF. The CDR3 coding sequence is TGCAGTGCTAGTAGGTATAGGGCCGGTCGTACAGATACGCAGTATTTT.